Below are 22 T cell receptor beta chains sequenced from a single sample in a study of T-cell memory formation after mild COVID-19. Each CDR3 protein gets one entry after TCRdb re-called the 5' RACE reads with MiXCR. The table lists about 140,000 distinct CDR3 sequences, roughly 24% of them singletons. The sample comprised PBMCs or a T cell subset sorted from them (not recorded which). The source of these receptors is an adult woman who had mild COVID-19 (a few samples of this study predate the infection). Cell type and time point are not known.

This clonotype appeared many times. V and J are TRBV4-3 and TRBJ2-6; maybe TRBD1 (5 bases). Per germline, CDR1 LGHNA and CDR2 YSLEER. The CDR3 has 17 amino acids. V was cut by 0 bases and J by 4 bases, with 13 bases left in between. CDR3 in DNA: TGCGCCAGCAGCCAAGATCATTTAAGGACAGGGGCCAACGTCCTGACTTTC. The encoded protein is CASSQDHLRTGANVLTF.

The chain links TRBV29-1 to TRBJ2-5; a weak D match, TRBD2 (5 bases). Per germline, CDR1 SQVTM and CDR2 ANQGSEA. The CDR3 contains 14 residues. V dropped 2 bases and J dropped 5 bases, with 15 bases sitting between them. The CDR3 reads CSVESPGGSETQYF. The CDR3 bases are TGCAGCGTTGAATCGCCTGGAGGCTCGGAGACCCAGTACTTC.

The chain carries TRBV12-3 or TRBV12-4 and TRBJ1-2; D might be TRBD1 (6 bases). The CDR3 has 12 amino acids. V lost 8 bases, J lost 2 bases, and 9 bases lay in between. CDR3 sequence reads: CASGGGNYGYTF. As DNA, the CDR3 is TGTGCCAGCGGAGGGGGGAACTATGGCTACACCTTC.

This clonotype was detected only a few times. This chain connects TRBV4-3 to TRBJ2-1, with TRBD2 as a possible D gene (6 bases). Trimming left V 0 bases short and J 6 bases short, with 9 bases between. This CDR3 has 14 amino acids. The germline V gene encodes CDR1 LGHNA and CDR2 YSLEER. CDR3 nucleotides: TGCGCCAGCAGCCAAGAGGCTAGCGTCAATGAGCAGTTCTTC. This sequence encodes CASSQEASVNEQFF.

The CDR3 sequence is CASSRGQGAGETQYF. As DNA, the CDR3 is TGCGCCAGCAGCCGAGGACAGGGGGCAGGGGAGACCCAGTACTTC. This chain uses TRBV5-1 with TRBJ2-5; TRBD1 matches at 11 bases. Germline V lookup: CDR1 SGHRS, CDR2 YFSETQ. V trimming: 4 bases; J trimming: 5 bases; junction bases outside the gene matches: 7. The CDR3 spans 15 residues.

This clonotype was seen only a few times. The genes are TRBV3-1 and TRBJ2-7; TRBD2 matches 13 bases. The V segment lost 2 bases and the J segment 4 bases; nucleotides outside the gene matches: 5. In germline, CDR1 is LGHDT, CDR2 YNNKEL (reference sequence). This CDR3 contains 16 residues. The CDR3, as DNA: TGTGCCAGCAGCCAACACGGACTAGCGGGGGAATACGAGCAGTACTTC. It is translated as CASSQHGLAGEYEQYF.

The gene calls are TRBV24-1 and TRBJ2-2, with TRBD1 identical over 9 bases. The germline gives CDR1 KGHDR, CDR2 SFDVKD. There are 20 residues in the CDR3. Unmatched junction bases numbered 18, after V lost 3 bases and J lost 5 bases. CDR3 amino acids: CATSDGKGDPGQGITGELFF. The CDR3 DNA reads TGTGCCACCAGTGATGGGAAGGGAGATCCGGGACAGGGAATTACCGGGGAGCTGTTTTTT.

This clonotype turned up a few times. This chain links TRBV7-9 with TRBJ2-1; D remains ambiguous. V lost 5 bases, J lost 4 bases, and 9 bases lay in between. The CDR3 contains 13 residues. CDR1 and CDR2 (germline): SEHNR, FQNEAQ (reference sequence). In DNA form, the CDR3 reads TGTGCCAGCAGCACTACCTTTTACAATGAGCAGTTCTTC. This translates into CASSTTFYNEQFF.

This rearrangement joins TRBV4-2 to TRBJ2-5, with 12 bases identical to TRBD2. Germline CDR1 is LGHNA and CDR2 is YNFKEQ. Trimming cost V 0 bases and J 4 bases; bases outside gene matches: 6. The CDR3 is made up of 17 amino acids. This CDR3 reads CASSQDWASGRGETQYF. CDR3 bases: TGTGCCAGCAGCCAAGATTGGGCTAGCGGGAGGGGAGAGACCCAGTACTTC.

This clonotype was seen more than once but under ten times. This chain uses TRBV6-5 with TRBJ2-3; D is possibly TRBD2 (5 bases). This CDR3 is built from 17 residues. Looked up from germline, CDR1 is MNHEY and CDR2 is SVGAGI. Trimming cost V 5 bases and J 2 bases, with 20 bases left between them. The CDR3 nucleotides are TGTGCCAGCAGTCCTTCTGCCCAGCGGAGTATCACAGATACGCAGTATTTT. Protein product: CASSPSAQRSITDTQYF.

The CDR3, as DNA: TGTGCCACCAGCAGAACTAGAGGGCTTCAAGAGACCCAGTACTTC. Translating it yields CATSRTRGLQETQYF. The chain joins TRBV15 to TRBJ2-5, with TRBD2 as a possible D gene (5 bases). V lost 2 bases and J lost 2, with 12 bases in between. Germline V gene sequence: CDR1 LNHNV, CDR2 YYDKDF (reference sequence). CDR3 length: 15 amino acids.

This clonotype has more than one count but fewer than ten. One end of the junction varies from germline; a read error may be responsible. This chain uses TRBV12-3 or TRBV12-4 with TRBJ2-5; 7 bases align to TRBD1. The CDR3 consists of 11 residues. The CDR3 spells CASTVDRELDF. In DNA, the CDR3 is TGTGCCAGCACCGTTGACAGGGAGCTTGACTTC.

This clonotype was counted only a few times. V gene TRBV7-2 combines with J gene TRBJ1-2; D not resolved. Trimming removed 6 bases from V and 4 bases from J, with 18 bases in between. Germline CDR1 reads SGHTA; CDR2 reads FQGNSA. The CDR3 is made up of 15 amino acids. This chain's CDR3 is CASRIGRGDIYGYTF. CDR3 sequence (DNA): TGTGCCAGCAGGATAGGTCGTGGCGACATCTATGGCTACACCTTC.

This clonotype was observed a handful of times. V and J are TRBV12-3 or TRBV12-4 and TRBJ1-5; unclear D gene. This CDR3 has 14 amino acids. Trimming left V 3 bases short and J 3 bases short, with 9 bases between. This CDR3 is CASSLDGANQPQHF. In DNA form, the CDR3 reads TGTGCCAGCAGTTTGGACGGAGCCAATCAGCCCCAGCATTTT.

The J gene is TRBJ2-1, the V gene TRBV3-1, with D hard to call. Germline V gene sequence: CDR1 LGHDT, CDR2 YNNKEL (reference sequence). The CDR3 runs 13 residues. With 0 bases removed from V and 7 bases from J, the gap between germline ends came to 7 bases. This CDR3 reads CASSQEFSNEQFF. CDR3 sequence (DNA): TGTGCCAGCAGCCAAGAGTTCAGTAATGAGCAGTTCTTC.

The V and J genes are TRBV6-4 and TRBJ2-2, with D possibly TRBD1 on 6 matching bases. The CDR3 has 14 amino acids. The V end lost 9 bases, the J end lost 6 bases, and 17 bases lay between the germline ends. Germline values: CDR1 MRHNA, CDR2 SNTAGT. The CDR3 nucleotides read TGTGCCAGTCGAACAGGGATGAGTTCCGGGGAGCTGTTTTTT. Amino acid sequence: CASRTGMSSGELFF.

This clonotype was recorded only once. The chain employs TRBV4-1 and TRBJ2-7; D is undetermined. The CDR3 runs to 15 residues. Germline CDR1 and CDR2: MGHRA and YSYEKL. Trimming removed 0 bases from V and 3 bases from J, with 12 bases in between. This CDR3 reads CASSQEEQTVYEQYF. DNA for the CDR3: TGCGCCAGCAGCCAAGAGGAACAGACCGTCTACGAGCAGTACTTC.

This clonotype has more than one count but fewer than ten. The chain has TRBV29-1 and TRBJ1-2, with no clear D. The V gene's germline CDR1 is SQVTM and CDR2 ANQGSEA. The CDR3 has 13 amino acids. V was shortened by 3 bases and J by 0 bases, with 8 bases between the two germline ends. CDR3 sequence reads: CSVDFHTNYGYTF. The CDR3 DNA sequence: TGCAGCGTTGATTTTCACACTAACTATGGCTACACCTTC.

This clonotype was detected a few times. This chain uses TRBV4-1 with TRBJ2-5; no reliable D call. The germline V and J ends were trimmed by 0 bases and 4 bases, with 9 bases remaining between them. The CDR3 is 14 amino acids. Germline V lookup: CDR1 MGHRA, CDR2 YSYEKL. Here the CDR3 reads CASSQDSLPETQYF. DNA for the CDR3: TGCGCCAGCAGCCAAGACTCACTACCAGAGACCCAGTACTTC.

This clonotype appeared once. V is TRBV6-1 and J is TRBJ1-1, with D uncertain. The CDR3 runs to 13 residues. Trimming removed 0 bases at V and 6 bases at J, with 8 bases between. Per the germline V gene, CDR1 is MNHNS and CDR2 is SASEGT. DNA of the CDR3: TGTGCCAGCAGTGAAGCGCAAGCGTCTGAAGCTTTCTTT. This translates into CASSEAQASEAFF.

This clonotype was observed a handful of times. The rearrangement uses TRBV12-3 or TRBV12-4 and TRBJ1-3; D unclear. V lost 5 bases and J 0 bases, leaving 2 bases between the germline ends. CDR3 size: 12 residues. CDR3 coding DNA: TGTGCCAGCAGTAACTCTGGAAACACCATATATTTT. Its protein is CASSNSGNTIYF.

This clonotype has a handful of counts. The chain couples TRBV15 to TRBJ2-7, with 7 positions matching TRBD1. Germline CDR1 LNHNV, CDR2 YYDKDF (reference sequence). This CDR3 is 14 amino acids long. Losses at the gene ends were 2 bases for V and 5 bases for J; bases not matched to a gene: 6. The CDR3 protein is CATSRLDRRNEQYF. The CDR3 bases are TGTGCCACCAGCAGATTGGACAGGAGGAACGAGCAGTACTTC.